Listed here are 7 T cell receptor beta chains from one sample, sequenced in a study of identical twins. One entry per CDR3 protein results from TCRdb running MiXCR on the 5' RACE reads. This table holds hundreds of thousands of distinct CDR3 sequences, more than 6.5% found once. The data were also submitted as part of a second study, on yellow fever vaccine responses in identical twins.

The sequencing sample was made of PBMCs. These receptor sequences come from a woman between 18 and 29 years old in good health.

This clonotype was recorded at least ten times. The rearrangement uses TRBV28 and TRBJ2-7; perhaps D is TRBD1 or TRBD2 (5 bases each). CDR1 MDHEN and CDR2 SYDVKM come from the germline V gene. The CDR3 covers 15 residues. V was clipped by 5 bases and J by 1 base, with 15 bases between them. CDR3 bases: TGTGCCAGCAGTGGGGGTATAAGCCCTTCCTACGAGCAGTACTTC. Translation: CASSGGISPSYEQYF.

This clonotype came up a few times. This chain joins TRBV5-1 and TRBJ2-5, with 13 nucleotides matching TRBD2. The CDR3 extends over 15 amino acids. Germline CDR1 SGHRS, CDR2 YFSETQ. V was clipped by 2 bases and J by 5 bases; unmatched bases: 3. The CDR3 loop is CASSFGTSGTETQYF. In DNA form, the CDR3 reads TGCGCCAGCAGCTTTGGGACTAGCGGGACGGAGACCCAGTACTTC. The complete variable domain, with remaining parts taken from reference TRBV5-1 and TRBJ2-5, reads KAGVTQTPRYLIKTRGQQVTLSCSPISGHRSVSWYQQTPGQGLQFLFEYFSETQRNKGNFPGRFSGRQFSNSRSEMNVSTLELGDSALYLCASSFGTSGTETQYFGPGTRLLVL.

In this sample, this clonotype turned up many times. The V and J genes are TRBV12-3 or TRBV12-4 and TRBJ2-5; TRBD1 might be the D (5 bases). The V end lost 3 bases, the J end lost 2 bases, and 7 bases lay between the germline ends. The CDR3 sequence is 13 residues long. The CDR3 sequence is CASSFRQQETQYF. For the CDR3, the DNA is TGTGCCAGCAGTTTTAGACAGCAAGAGACCCAGTACTTC.

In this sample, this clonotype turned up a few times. Here the CDR3 DNA reads TGTGCCAGCAGCCCCCCGGGCAGGGTCCCAGAGACCCAGTACTTC. Translation gives CASSPPGRVPETQYF. This chain links TRBV3-1 with TRBJ2-5; D is possibly TRBD1 (5 bases). V gave up 4 bases and J gave up 4 bases, with 16 bases separating them. Germline CDR1 and CDR2: LGHDT and YNNKEL (reference sequence). The CDR3 has 15 amino acids.

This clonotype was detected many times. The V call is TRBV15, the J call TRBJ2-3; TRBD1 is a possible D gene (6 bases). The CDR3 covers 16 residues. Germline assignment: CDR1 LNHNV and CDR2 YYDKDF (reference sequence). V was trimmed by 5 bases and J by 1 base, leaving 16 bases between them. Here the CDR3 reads CATSGMDRKRTDTQYF. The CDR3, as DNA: TGTGCCACCAGCGGAATGGACAGAAAACGCACAGATACGCAGTATTTT. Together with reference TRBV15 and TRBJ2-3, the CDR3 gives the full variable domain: DAMVIQNPRYQVTQFGKPVTLSCSQTLNHNVMYWYQQKSSQAPKLLFHYYDKDFNNEADTPDNFQSRRPNTSFCFLDIRSPGLGDTAMYLCATSGMDRKRTDTQYFGPGTRLTVL.

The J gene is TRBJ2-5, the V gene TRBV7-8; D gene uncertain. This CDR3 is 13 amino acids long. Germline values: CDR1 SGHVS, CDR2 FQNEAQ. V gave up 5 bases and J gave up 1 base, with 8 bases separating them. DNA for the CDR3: TGTGCCAGCAGCGCCCGGTTCCAAGAGACCCAGTACTTC. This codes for CASSARFQETQYF.

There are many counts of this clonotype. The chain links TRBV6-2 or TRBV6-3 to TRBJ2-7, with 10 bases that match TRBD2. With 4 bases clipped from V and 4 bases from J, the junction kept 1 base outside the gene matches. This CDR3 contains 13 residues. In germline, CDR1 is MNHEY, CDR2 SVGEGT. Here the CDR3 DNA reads TGTGCCAGCAGTTGGACTAGCGGATACGAGCAGTACTTC. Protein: CASSWTSGYEQYF.